This T cell receptor (beta chain) was obtained from a study of shared clonotypes between healthy human individuals. In the study overall: Three CD4 naive, three CD4 memory, two CD8 naive and one CD8 memory plate were used per donor. Findings and limits, study-wide: Generally, estimated richness proved larger in naive subsets than it did in memory subsets.

Details on this clone: The antigen remains undetermined.

Several immunoSEQ 96-well plates shared each subset's DNA, each plate a replicate. Sequencing was performed with immunoSEQ multiplex PCR; in TCRdb, only in-frame clones are kept and a portion is missing. This table holds around 700,000 clones, 90% to 95% found once. V dropped 2 bases and J dropped 6 bases, with 13 bases sitting between them. Germline CDR1 and CDR2: SGHTA and FQGTGA. This CDR3 is 14 amino acids long. Naive CD8 populations comprised CD45RO-negative cells positively selected for CCR7, excluding terminally differentiated effector memory CD45RA+ cells. This sequence joins TRBV7-3 and TRBJ1-1, with D maybe TRBD1 (5 bases). What was sequenced was naive CD8+ T cells sorted from blood. The TCR originated in a man aged 30-40 years in good health. Here the CDR3 DNA reads TGTGCCAGCAGCTTATACGGGGGATTCCCTGAAGCTTTCTTT. This codes for CASSLYGGFPEAFF.